These 20 T cell receptor beta chains were all obtained from the same sample, sequenced in a study of blood T cell repertoires in COVID-19. Repertoires were generated with immunoSEQ multiplex PCR, while TCRdb's copy carries only in-frame clones and drops some. The sample has 60,000 to 70,000 clones; around 85% are singletons. Sequencing was carried out using peripheral blood. These receptors all come from a middle-aged man with COVID-19, enrolled during active disease.

This clone appeared once. J is TRBJ1-6 and V is TRBV30; D perhaps matches TRBD1 (5 bases). With 4 bases removed from V and 8 bases from J, the gap between germline ends came to 12 bases. Germline V gene data show CDR1 as GTSNPN and CDR2 as SVGIG (reference sequence). The CDR3 has 13 residues. The DNA of the CDR3 is TGTGCCTGGACGCCAGGGATGGATTCACCCCTCCACTTT. Translated, it gives CAWTPGMDSPLHF.

In nucleotides, the CDR3 is TGTGCCAGCAATGGACACGAACACTATGGCTACACCTTC. It translates to CASNGHEHYGYTF. The chain recombines TRBV2 with TRBJ1-2; the D gene is possibly TRBD1 (5 bases). The CDR3 sequence is 13 residues long. In germline, CDR1 is SNHLY, CDR2 FYNNEI. Trimming took 7 bases from V and 3 from J, leaving 12 bases between them. The full variable domain, with the rest looked up from reference TRBV2 and TRBJ1-2, is EPEVTQTPSHQVTQMGQEVILRCVPISNHLYFYWYRQILGQKVEFLVSFYNNEISEKSEIFDDQFSVERPDGSNFTLKIRSTKLEDSAMYFCASNGHEHYGYTFGSGTRLTVV.

The chain uses TRBV7-9 and TRBJ2-2, with D perhaps TRBD2 (5 bases). The CDR3 runs 15 residues. Per the germline V gene, CDR1 is SEHNR and CDR2 is FQNEAQ (reference sequence). Trimming pared 6 bases from V and 7 bases from J, leaving 18 bases between. The CDR3 DNA reads as TGTGCCAGCAGTTCGGGTTCCCTAGGGAGCGGGGAGCTGTTTTTT. Amino acids: CASSSGSLGSGELFF. The entire variable domain, with the rest obtained from reference TRBV7-9 and TRBJ2-2, is as follows: DTGVSQNPRHKITKRGQNVTFRCDPISEHNRLYWYRQTLGQGPEFLTYFQNEAQLEKSRLLSDRFSAERPKGSFSTLEIQRTEQGDSAMYLCASSSGSLGSGELFFGEGSRLTVL.

This chain connects TRBV6-6 to TRBJ1-3; D may be TRBD1 (6 bases). V was shortened by 2 bases and J by 5 bases, with 10 bases between the two germline ends. Per germline, CDR1 MNHNY and CDR2 SVGAGI (reference sequence). CDR3 length: 14 residues. For the CDR3, the DNA is TGTGCCAGCAGTTACGAACAGGGAAGAAACACCATATATTTT. This encodes CASSYEQGRNTIYF.

This rearrangement joins TRBV30 to TRBJ2-1; maybe TRBD2 (6 bases). CDR1 is GTSNPN and CDR2 is SVGIG in the germline V gene (reference sequence). CDR3 length equals 11 residues. Trimming cost V 1 base and J 9 bases, with 7 bases left between them. CDR3 loop: CAWSGRVEQFF. The CDR3 coding sequence is TGTGCCTGGAGTGGGAGGGTTGAGCAGTTCTTC.

This clone was counted a single time. The chain couples TRBV12-3 or TRBV12-4 to TRBJ2-5, with 8 bases identical to TRBD2. The CDR3 covers 13 residues. V shed 7 bases and J 5 bases; nucleotides not matched to a gene: 6. For the CDR3, the DNA is TGTGCCAGCACCGGGGGGGGGCGGGAGACCCAGTACTTC. Its translation is CASTGGGRETQYF.

The chain uses TRBV5-1 and TRBJ2-7; D is possibly TRBD2 (5 bases). V was shortened by 0 bases and J by 4 bases, with 14 bases between the two germline ends. CDR1 and CDR2 from the germline V gene are SGHRS and YFSETQ. The length of the CDR3 is 15 residues. The CDR3 DNA reads as TGCGCCAGCAGCTTGGATAGTGGCGGGTTTTACGAGCAGTACTTC. It is translated as CASSLDSGGFYEQYF. The full variable domain, with the rest looked up from reference TRBV5-1 and TRBJ2-7, is KAGVTQTPRYLIKTRGQQVTLSCSPISGHRSVSWYQQTPGQGLQFLFEYFSETQRNKGNFPGRFSGRQFSNSRSEMNVSTLELGDSALYLCASSLDSGGFYEQYFGPGTRLTVT.

This rearrangement joins TRBV5-1 to TRBJ2-5; 8 bases match TRBD1. Germline loops: CDR1 SGHRS, CDR2 YFSETQ. Trimming took 0 bases from V and 1 from J; bases not matched to a gene: 2. This CDR3 has 15 residues. CDR3 protein: CASSLGQGPQETQYF. CDR3 nucleotide sequence: TGCGCCAGCAGCTTGGGACAGGGGCCCCAAGAGACCCAGTACTTC.

The chain carries TRBV28 and TRBJ2-7, with TRBD2 as a possible D gene (5 bases). The V end lost 5 bases, the J end lost 7 bases, and 9 bases lay between the germline ends. The length of the CDR3 is 11 residues. Germline CDR1 MDHEN, CDR2 SYDVKM. The CDR3 DNA reads as TGTGCCAGCAGTAAACCGGGAGAGCAGTACTTC. This encodes CASSKPGEQYF. Combining the CDR3 with reference TRBV28 and TRBJ2-7 gives the whole variable domain DVKVTQSSRYLVKRTGEKVFLECVQDMDHENMFWYRQDPGLGLRLIYFSYDVKMKEKGDIPEGYSVSREKKERFSLILESASTNQTSMYLCASSKPGEQYFGPGTRLTVT.

This clone turned up a few times. J is TRBJ1-4 and V is TRBV4-1, with unresolved D. The V gene's germline CDR1 is MGHRA and CDR2 YSYEKL. Trimming stripped 4 bases from V and 12 bases from J, with 12 bases between. The CDR3 length is 12 residues. The CDR3 is CASSRFQRELFF. The DNA of the CDR3 is TGCGCCAGCAGCCGATTTCAACGGGAACTGTTTTTT.

The chain links TRBV10-3 to TRBJ1-2; 7 bases map to TRBD1. The trim removed 1 base at V and 8 bases at J, leaving 7 bases unmatched. Per germline, CDR1 ENHRY and CDR2 SYGVKD. The CDR3 is 14 residues long. CDR3 nucleotides: TGTGCCATCAGTGAGTTAAGACAGGGAAGAGGCTACACCTTC. This sequence encodes CAISELRQGRGYTF.

The J gene is TRBJ1-3, the V gene TRBV18; TRBD1 agrees at 9 bases. The trim removed 4 bases at V and 4 bases at J, leaving 2 bases unmatched. From germline, CDR1 is KGHSH and CDR2 LQKENI. The CDR3 has 14 residues. The CDR3 protein is CASSLQGAGNTIYF. DNA for the CDR3: TGTGCCAGCTCACTACAGGGGGCAGGAAACACCATATATTTT.

This chain joins TRBV14 and TRBJ2-1; 9 bases align to TRBD1. V was pared by 3 bases and J by 3 bases, with 6 bases of the junction left unmatched. The CDR3 runs to 16 residues. The germline V gene has CDR1 SGHDN and CDR2 FVKESK. The CDR3 loop is CASSHLGTGNYNEQFF. CDR3 sequence (DNA): TGTGCCAGCAGCCACTTGGGGACAGGGAACTACAATGAGCAGTTCTTC.

V and J are TRBV2 and TRBJ2-7, with D possibly TRBD2 on 6 matching bases. Deletions cut 10 bases from V and 5 bases from J, with 15 bases between. CDR1 is SNHLY, CDR2 FYNNEI, per germline. The CDR3 spans 12 residues. In DNA form, the CDR3 reads TGTGCCATCGGGGGTAACAGTGACGAGCAGTACTTC. Its translation is CAIGGNSDEQYF. The entire variable domain, with the rest obtained from reference TRBV2 and TRBJ2-7, is as follows: EPEVTQTPSHQVTQMGQEVILRCVPISNHLYFYWYRQILGQKVEFLVSFYNNEISEKSEIFDDQFSVERPDGSNFTLKIRSTKLEDSAMYFCAIGGNSDEQYFGPGTRLTVT.

V usage is TRBV19 and J usage is TRBJ2-3; 8 bases line up with TRBD2. The ends lost 4 bases at V and 0 bases at J; junction bases unmatched: 6. Germline V gives CDR1 LNHDA, CDR2 SQIVND (reference sequence). This CDR3 has 16 residues. CDR3 in amino acids: CASSTRLARSTDTQYF. The DNA of the CDR3 is TGTGCCAGTAGTACCCGACTAGCGCGAAGCACAGATACGCAGTATTTT.

The genes are TRBV6-6 and TRBJ2-1; TRBD2 might be the D (5 bases). V lost 2 bases and J lost 9, with 11 bases in between. CDR3 length equals 13 residues. Per the germline V gene, CDR1 is MNHNY and CDR2 is SVGAGI (reference sequence). The CDR3 DNA is TGTGCCAGCAGTTACGCGATCGGAGGTGAGCAGTTCTTC. Protein product: CASSYAIGGEQFF.

This sequence joins TRBV6-4 and TRBJ2-6, with TRBD2 as a possible D gene (5 bases). CDR1 and CDR2 from the germline V gene are MRHNA and SNTAGT. V lost 5 bases and J 2 bases, leaving 19 bases between the germline ends. The CDR3 is 18 residues long. The CDR3 sequence: CASSNGGLNGAGANVLTF. In DNA form, the CDR3 reads TGTGCCAGCAGTAACGGCGGGTTAAACGGCGCTGGGGCCAACGTCCTGACTTTC.

V is TRBV28 and J is TRBJ2-7; 7 bases agree with TRBD1. From germline, CDR1 is MDHEN and CDR2 SYDVKM. The J segment lost 3 bases and the V segment lost 10 bases, leaving 15 bases of the junction unmatched. The CDR3 runs to 15 residues. The CDR3 here is CAILGLGGHNYEQYF. CDR3 in DNA: TGTGCCATCCTGGGGTTAGGGGGCCACAACTACGAGCAGTACTTC. The complete variable domain, with remaining parts taken from reference TRBV28 and TRBJ2-7, reads DVKVTQSSRYLVKRTGEKVFLECVQDMDHENMFWYRQDPGLGLRLIYFSYDVKMKEKGDIPEGYSVSREKKERFSLILESASTNQTSMYLCAILGLGGHNYEQYFGPGTRLTVT.

The chain is built from TRBV3-1 (or the pseudogene TRBV3-2) and TRBJ2-3; 9 bases line up with TRBD2. Unmatched junction bases numbered 6, after V lost 4 bases and J lost 1 base. The CDR3 runs 16 residues. Germline CDR1 is LGHDT and CDR2 is YNNKEL (reference sequence). CDR3: CASSRELAGRTDTQYF. The DNA for the CDR3 is TGTGCCAGCAGCCGTGAACTAGCGGGTCGCACAGATACGCAGTATTTT.

The chain employs TRBV4-2 and TRBJ2-3; TRBD2 matches at 8 bases. The germline V gene has CDR1 LGHNA and CDR2 YNFKEQ. This CDR3 comprises 17 residues. The V segment lost 5 bases and the J segment 0 bases; nucleotides outside the gene matches: 10. The CDR3 bases are TGTGCCAGCAGCGGACCCCCCGGGGGGGTTAGCACAGATACGCAGTATTTT. Protein: CASSGPPGGVSTDTQYF.